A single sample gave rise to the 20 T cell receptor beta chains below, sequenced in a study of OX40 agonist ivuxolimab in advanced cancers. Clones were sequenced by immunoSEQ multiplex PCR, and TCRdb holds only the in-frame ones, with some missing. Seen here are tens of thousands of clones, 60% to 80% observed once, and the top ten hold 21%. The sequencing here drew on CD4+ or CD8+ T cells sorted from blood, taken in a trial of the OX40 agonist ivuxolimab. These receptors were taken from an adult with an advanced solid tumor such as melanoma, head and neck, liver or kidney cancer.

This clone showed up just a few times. The CDR3 DNA follows: TGCGCCAGCCGGGACAATCTCTACAATGAGCAGTTCTTC. This sequence encodes CASRDNLYNEQFF. The chain joins TRBV4-1 to TRBJ2-1; D is possibly TRBD1 (6 bases). The CDR3 runs 13 residues. V lost 8 bases, J lost 3 bases, and 11 bases lay in between. Looked up from germline, CDR1 is MGHRA and CDR2 is YSYEKL.

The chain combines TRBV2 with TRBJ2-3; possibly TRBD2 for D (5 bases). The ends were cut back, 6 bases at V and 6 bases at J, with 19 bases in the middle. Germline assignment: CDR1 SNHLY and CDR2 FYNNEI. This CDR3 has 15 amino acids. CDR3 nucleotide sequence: TGTGCCAGCAGGTTCCCCGGGATAGGGCGGGATACGCAGTATTTT. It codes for CASRFPGIGRDTQYF.

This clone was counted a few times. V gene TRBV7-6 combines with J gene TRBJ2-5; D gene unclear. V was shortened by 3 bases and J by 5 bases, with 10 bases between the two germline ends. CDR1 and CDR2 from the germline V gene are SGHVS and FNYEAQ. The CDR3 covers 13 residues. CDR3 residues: CASSLTREETQYF. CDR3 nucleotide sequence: TGTGCCAGCAGCTTGACACGTGAGGAGACCCAGTACTTC.

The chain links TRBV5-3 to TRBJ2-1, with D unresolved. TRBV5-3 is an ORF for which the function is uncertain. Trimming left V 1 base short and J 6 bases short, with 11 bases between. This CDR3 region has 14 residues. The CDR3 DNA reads TGTGCCAGAAGCTTGTGGGGTTGCGGCAATGAGCAGTTCTTC. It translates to CARSLWGCGNEQFF.

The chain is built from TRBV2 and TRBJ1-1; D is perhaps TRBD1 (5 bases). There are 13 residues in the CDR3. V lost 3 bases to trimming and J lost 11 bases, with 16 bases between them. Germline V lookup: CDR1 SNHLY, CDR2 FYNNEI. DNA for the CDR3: TGTGCCAGCAGTGATTCCGGGGCCCTAGGGGCTTTCTTT. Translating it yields CASSDSGALGAFF.

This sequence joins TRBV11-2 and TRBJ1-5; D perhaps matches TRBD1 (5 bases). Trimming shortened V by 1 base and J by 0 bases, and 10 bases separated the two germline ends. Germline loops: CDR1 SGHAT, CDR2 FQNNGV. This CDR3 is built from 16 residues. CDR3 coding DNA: TGTGCCAGCAGCTTAGGAAGGGGCTATAGCAATCAGCCCCAGCATTTT. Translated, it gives CASSLGRGYSNQPQHF. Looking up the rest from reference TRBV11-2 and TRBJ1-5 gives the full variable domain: EAGVAQSPRYKIIEKRQSVAFWCNPISGHATLYWYQQILGQGPKLLIQFQNNGVVDDSQLPKDRFSAERLKGVDSTLKIQPAKLEDSAVYLCASSLGRGYSNQPQHFGDGTRLSIL.

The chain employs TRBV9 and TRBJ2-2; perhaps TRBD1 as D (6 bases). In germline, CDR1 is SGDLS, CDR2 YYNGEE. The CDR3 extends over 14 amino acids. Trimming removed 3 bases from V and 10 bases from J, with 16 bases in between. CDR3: CASSEGVGREELFF. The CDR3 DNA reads TGTGCCAGCAGCGAGGGGGTTGGCCGGGAGGAGCTGTTTTTT.

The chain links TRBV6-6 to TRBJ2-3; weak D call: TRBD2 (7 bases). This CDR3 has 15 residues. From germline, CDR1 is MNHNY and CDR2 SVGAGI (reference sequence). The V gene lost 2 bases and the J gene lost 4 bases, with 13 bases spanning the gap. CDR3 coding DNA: TGTGCCAGCAGTTACATCGGGGGGCCCGCAGATACGCAGTATTTT. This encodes CASSYIGGPADTQYF.

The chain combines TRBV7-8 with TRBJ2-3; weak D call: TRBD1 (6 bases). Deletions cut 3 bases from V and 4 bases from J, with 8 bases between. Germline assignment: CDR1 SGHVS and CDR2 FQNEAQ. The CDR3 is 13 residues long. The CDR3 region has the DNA TGTGCCAGCAGCTTGGGACAATCAGATACGCAGTATTTT. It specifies CASSLGQSDTQYF.

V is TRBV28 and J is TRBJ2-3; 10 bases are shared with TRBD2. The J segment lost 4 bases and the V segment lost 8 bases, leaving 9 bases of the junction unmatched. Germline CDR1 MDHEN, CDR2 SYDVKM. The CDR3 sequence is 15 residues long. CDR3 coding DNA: TGTGCCAGCTGGGGGCTAGCGGGAGTTGCAGATACGCAGTATTTT. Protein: CASWGLAGVADTQYF.

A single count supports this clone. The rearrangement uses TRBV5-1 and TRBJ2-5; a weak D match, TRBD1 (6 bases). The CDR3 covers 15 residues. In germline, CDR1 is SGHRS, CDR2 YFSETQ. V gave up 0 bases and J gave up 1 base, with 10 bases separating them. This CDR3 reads CASSLAGQLQETQYF. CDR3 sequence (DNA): TGCGCCAGCAGCTTGGCGGGACAACTCCAAGAGACCCAGTACTTC.

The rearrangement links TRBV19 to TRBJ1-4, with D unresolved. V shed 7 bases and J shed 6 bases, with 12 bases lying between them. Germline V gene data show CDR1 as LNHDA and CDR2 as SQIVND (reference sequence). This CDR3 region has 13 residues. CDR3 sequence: CASTTKPHEKLFF. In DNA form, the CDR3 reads TGTGCCAGTACAACTAAGCCCCATGAAAAACTGTTTTTT.

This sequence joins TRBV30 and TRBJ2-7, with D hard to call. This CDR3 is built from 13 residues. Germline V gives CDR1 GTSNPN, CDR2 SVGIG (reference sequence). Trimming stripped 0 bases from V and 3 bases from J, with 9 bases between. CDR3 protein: CAWSVGKGYEQYF. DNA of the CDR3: TGTGCCTGGAGTGTAGGGAAGGGCTACGAGCAGTACTTC.

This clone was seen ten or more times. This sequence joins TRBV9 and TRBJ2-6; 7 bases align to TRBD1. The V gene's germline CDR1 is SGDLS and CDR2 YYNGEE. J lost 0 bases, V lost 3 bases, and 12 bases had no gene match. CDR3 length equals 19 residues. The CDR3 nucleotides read TGTGCCAGCAGCGAGAGGGGGACAGATCCTAGCTCTGGGGCCAACGTCCTGACTTTC. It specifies CASSERGTDPSSGANVLTF.

CDR3 residues: CASSEWGEKSASGANVLTF. CDR3 DNA: TGTGCCAGCAGCGAGTGGGGGGAGAAGTCAGCCTCTGGGGCCAACGTCCTGACTTTC. The chain links TRBV7-9 to TRBJ2-6, with D possibly TRBD2 on 6 matching bases. CDR3 length: 19 amino acids. Trimming removed 5 bases at V and 0 bases at J, with 20 bases between. CDR1 is SEHNR and CDR2 is FQNEAQ in the germline V gene (reference sequence).

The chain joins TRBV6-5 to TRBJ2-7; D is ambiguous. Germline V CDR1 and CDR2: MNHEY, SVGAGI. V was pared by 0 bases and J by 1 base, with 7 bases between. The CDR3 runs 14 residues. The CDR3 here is CASSYSIGSYEQYF. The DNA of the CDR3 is TGTGCCAGCAGTTACTCGATAGGTTCCTACGAGCAGTACTTC.

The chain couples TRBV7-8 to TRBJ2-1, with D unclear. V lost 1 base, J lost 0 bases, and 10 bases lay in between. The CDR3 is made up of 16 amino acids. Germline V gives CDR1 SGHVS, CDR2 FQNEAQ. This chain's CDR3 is CASSLVWVGSYNEQFF. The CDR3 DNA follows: TGTGCCAGCAGCTTAGTTTGGGTTGGCTCCTACAATGAGCAGTTCTTC.

DNA of the CDR3: TGTGCCAGCTGGGAGGGGGCTGAAGCTTTCTTT. Translating gives CASWEGAEAFF. The chain combines TRBV27 with TRBJ1-1; perhaps TRBD1 as D (6 bases). The CDR3 is 11 residues long. Trimming stripped 8 bases from V and 6 bases from J, with 10 bases between. The germline V gene has CDR1 MNHEY and CDR2 SMNVEV (reference sequence).

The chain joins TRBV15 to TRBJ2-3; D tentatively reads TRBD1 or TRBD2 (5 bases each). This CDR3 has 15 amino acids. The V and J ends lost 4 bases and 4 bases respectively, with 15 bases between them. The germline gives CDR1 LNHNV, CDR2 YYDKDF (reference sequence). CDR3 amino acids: CATSTGDLFPDTQYF. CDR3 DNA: TGTGCCACCAGCACTGGGGACCTTTTCCCAGATACGCAGTATTTT.

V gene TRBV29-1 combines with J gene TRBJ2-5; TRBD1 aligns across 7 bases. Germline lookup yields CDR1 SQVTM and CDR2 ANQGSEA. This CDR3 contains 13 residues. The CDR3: CSLTSGGSETQYF. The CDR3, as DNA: TGCTCTTTGACCTCAGGGGGTAGTGAGACCCAGTACTTC.